This T cell receptor (beta chain) was profiled in a study of CD8 T cells in ankylosing spondylitis. This clonotype was counted many times. TCRdb used MiXCR to reprocess the 5' RACE reads, holding one entry per CDR3 protein. The sample lists fewer than 130,000 distinct CDR3 sequences; around 24% were seen once. The CDR3 totals 12 residues. The germline gives CDR1 SQVTM, CDR2 ANQGSEA. Trimming pared 7 bases from V and 2 bases from J, leaving 11 bases between. The receptor's source is a male donor with ankylosing spondylitis. The sample was synovial fluid, either unsorted or a sorted T cell fraction (not recorded which). The chain carries TRBV29-1 and TRBJ1-1; weak D call: TRBD1 (6 bases). The chain's CDR3 is CSASQGNTEAFF. The CDR3, as DNA: TGCAGCGCCTCACAGGGAAACACTGAAGCTTTCTTT.